The 26 T cell receptor beta chains presented below share a single source sample, sequenced in a study of cytomegalovirus exposure and HLA in healthy donors. Both 60 Vbeta primers and 13 Jbeta primers went into the PCR. Measured with immunoSEQ multiplex PCR; TCRdb has only the in-frame clones, and not every one. The sample yields about 120,000 clones, about 80% seen once. The sequencing input was PBMCs. The receptors were gathered from a young woman in good health and CMV-seronegative.

The rearrangement joins TRBV11-2 to TRBJ2-3; no reliable D call. The CDR3 runs to 16 residues. The germline V gene has CDR1 SGHAT and CDR2 FQNNGV. Trimming left V 5 bases short and J 2 bases short, with 17 bases between. CDR3 bases: TGTGCCAGCAGCCCAATCCGCGGCGGAACCACAGATACGCAGTATTTT. Its translation is CASSPIRGGTTDTQYF.

This chain links TRBV9 with TRBJ1-1; the D gene is possibly TRBD1 (5 bases). CDR1 and CDR2 from the germline V gene are SGDLS and YYNGEE. The CDR3 is 14 residues long. V was shortened by 4 bases and J by 5 bases, with 15 bases between the two germline ends. CDR3 residues: CASSPEGIVTEAFF. The CDR3 nucleotides read TGTGCCAGCAGCCCGGAGGGGATTGTAACTGAAGCTTTCTTT.

The V call is TRBV29-1, the J call TRBJ1-1; TRBD1 agrees at 12 bases. The CDR3 has 18 amino acids. J gave up 0 bases and V 4 bases, and 12 bases lay outside the gene matches. Germline V gives CDR1 SQVTM, CDR2 ANQGSEA. CDR3 nucleotide sequence: TGCAGCGTTGGAAATTGGGGACAGGGGGCGGGGGTGAACACTGAAGCTTTCTTT. Protein: CSVGNWGQGAGVNTEAFF.

Worth noting for this clone: Other DNA sequences of this sample code for an identical CDR3. The J gene is TRBJ2-2, the V gene TRBV15; 7 positions match TRBD1. With V trimmed by 4 bases and J by 4 bases, 9 bases remained unmatched. Germline CDR1 and CDR2: LNHNV and YYDKDF (reference sequence). This CDR3 spans 16 amino acids. The CDR3 protein is CATSTRTGLVTGELFF. The CDR3 nucleotides read TGTGCCACCAGCACCCGGACAGGATTGGTCACCGGGGAGCTGTTTTTT.

V usage is TRBV7-6 and J usage is TRBJ1-1; TRBD1 is a possible D gene (5 bases). V dropped 2 bases and J dropped 1 base, with 8 bases sitting between them. In germline, CDR1 is SGHVS, CDR2 FNYEAQ. The CDR3 is 14 residues long. This CDR3 reads CASSLQGGNTEAFF. The CDR3, as DNA: TGTGCCAGCAGCTTACAGGGAGGGAACACTGAAGCTTTCTTT.

The V gene is TRBV18, the J gene TRBJ1-4; D gene unclear. Germline CDR1 KGHSH, CDR2 LQKENI. Trimming stripped 2 bases from V and 5 bases from J, with 12 bases between. The CDR3 contains 15 residues. As DNA, the CDR3 is TGTGCCAGCTCACCAGTCGCGGCCCGAAATGAAAAACTGTTTTTT. Translated, it gives CASSPVAARNEKLFF.

The chain links TRBV5-1 to TRBJ2-2; D is ambiguous. The CDR3 covers 14 residues. Per germline, CDR1 SGHRS and CDR2 YFSETQ. V was pared by 6 bases and J by 0 bases, with 9 bases between. The CDR3 DNA is TGCGCCAGCAATGGGCGTACGAACACCGGGGAGCTGTTTTTT. Its translation is CASNGRTNTGELFF.

The chain links TRBV19 to TRBJ1-1; D perhaps matches TRBD1 (5 bases). The CDR3 is 23 amino acids. Trimming stripped 1 base from V and 6 bases from J, with 39 bases between. From germline, CDR1 is LNHDA and CDR2 SQIVND (reference sequence). CDR3 nucleotides: TGTGCCAGTAGTATAGGGGTATGGGAACCGCCAGGGATCTGGAAGTGGAGAGATGCTGAAGCTTTCTTT. This codes for CASSIGVWEPPGIWKWRDAEAFF.

This clone is a singleton in its sample. The V call is TRBV4-1, the J call TRBJ2-7, with 10 positions matching TRBD1. Unmatched junction bases numbered 7, after V lost 2 bases and J lost 6 bases. The CDR3 runs to 15 residues. Germline V gives CDR1 MGHRA, CDR2 YSYEKL. This CDR3 is CASSQFGTGALEQYF. The CDR3 DNA reads as TGCGCCAGCAGCCAATTCGGGACAGGGGCCCTCGAGCAGTACTTC.

Notes on this clone: A read error may account for a junction end that differs from germline. The chain is built from TRBV7-7 and TRBJ2-1; 7 positions match TRBD1. The CDR3 is 13 amino acids. CDR1 and CDR2 from the germline V gene are SSHAT and FNYEAQ (reference sequence). In nucleotides, the CDR3 is TGTGCTAGCAGCCCGGGACAGTACAATGAGCAGTTCTTC. It yields the protein CASSPGQYNEQFF.

This sequence joins TRBV4-3 and TRBJ2-1; 11 bases are shared with TRBD2. V lost 1 base to trimming and J lost 9 bases; unmatched junction nucleotides: 5. CDR1 is LGHNA, CDR2 YSLEER, per germline. This CDR3 has 15 residues. The CDR3 sequence is CASSQVTSGVREQFF. The DNA of the CDR3 is TGCGCCAGCAGCCAAGTGACTAGCGGGGTACGTGAGCAGTTCTTC.

In DNA form, the CDR3 reads TGTGCCAGCAACCAAGTCTTGCTTCCGAGAGGAAACACCATATATTTT. Protein sequence: CASNQVLLPRGNTIYF. The V and J genes are TRBV6-6 and TRBJ1-3, with D unresolved. The CDR3 is 16 amino acids. Germline loops: CDR1 MNHNY, CDR2 SVGAGI (reference sequence). Between the trimmed V and J ends, which lost 7 bases and 4 bases, there was a span of 20 bases.

V is TRBV10-2 and J is TRBJ2-2; 7 nucleotides line up with TRBD2. This CDR3 region has 15 residues. The V gene's germline CDR1 is WSHSY and CDR2 SAAADI. V trimming: 6 bases; J trimming: 7 bases; junction bases outside the gene matches: 11. The CDR3 region has the DNA TGCGCCAGCAGGTCCCCGGGACTATACGACGGGGAGCTGTTTTTT. Translated, it gives CASRSPGLYDGELFF.

The rearrangement links TRBV4-3 to TRBJ2-6; D unresolved. The CDR3 covers 19 residues. With 0 bases removed from V and 0 bases from J, the gap between germline ends came to 15 bases. Germline V lookup: CDR1 LGHNA, CDR2 YSLEER. This chain's CDR3 is CASSQEKLRRSSGANVLTF. In nucleotides, the CDR3 is TGCGCCAGCAGCCAAGAAAAGTTGCGCCGTAGCTCTGGGGCCAACGTCCTGACTTTC.

This clone appeared a few times. V usage is TRBV7-8 and J usage is TRBJ1-1; 9 bases align to TRBD1. The CDR3 totals 14 residues. The junction had 5 bases not matched to a gene; V was cut back by 5 bases and J by 4 bases. The germline gives CDR1 SGHVS, CDR2 FQNEAQ. CDR3 bases: TGTGCCAGCAGCGTCGACAGGGGGTCCACTGAAGCTTTCTTT. Amino acid sequence: CASSVDRGSTEAFF.

The V gene is TRBV15, the J gene TRBJ1-1; D is ambiguous. Trimming stripped 7 bases from V and 2 bases from J, with 11 bases between. The CDR3 contains 13 residues. Per the germline V gene, CDR1 is LNHNV and CDR2 is YYDKDF (reference sequence). In DNA form, the CDR3 reads TGTGCCACCAACGGGTTAGGAAACACTGAAGCTTTCTTT. Its translation: CATNGLGNTEAFF.

V gene TRBV19 combines with J gene TRBJ1-1; D is unclear. CDR1 is LNHDA, CDR2 SQIVND, per germline (reference sequence). V was pared by 3 bases and J by 6 bases, with 8 bases between. CDR3 length: 12 residues. CDR3: CASSIGVAEAFF. The CDR3 DNA follows: TGTGCCAGTAGTATCGGGGTGGCTGAAGCTTTCTTT.

CDR3 loop: CASSFGQKYEQYF. CDR3 bases: TGTGCCAGCAGCTTTGGACAGAAATACGAGCAGTACTTC. The V gene is TRBV7-6, the J gene TRBJ2-7, with D maybe TRBD1 (6 bases). Trimming took off 3 bases at V and 4 bases at J, with 10 bases between the two ends. This CDR3 has 13 amino acids. From germline, CDR1 is SGHVS and CDR2 FNYEAQ.

This clone has only a few counts. The V gene is TRBV6-5, the J gene TRBJ2-7, with a tentative D call TRBD1 (6 bases). The CDR3 covers 14 residues. The ends were cut back, 5 bases at V and 5 bases at J, with 16 bases in the middle. CDR1 and CDR2 from the germline V gene are MNHEY and SVGAGI. The CDR3 region is CASSVNSRTDEQYF. In DNA, the CDR3 is TGTGCCAGCAGTGTCAACTCGCGGACAGACGAGCAGTACTTC.

V and J are TRBV4-1 and TRBJ2-1, with 13 nucleotides matching TRBD2. Germline-derived CDR1 and CDR2 are MGHRA and YSYEKL. V shed 0 bases and J 10 bases; nucleotides not matched to a gene: 9. The CDR3 covers 17 residues. The CDR3 region has the DNA TGCGCCAGCAGCCAAGATAGGGGACTAGCGGGAAGGCCGGAGCAGTTCTTC. This translates into CASSQDRGLAGRPEQFF.

This clone has just one count. Here the CDR3 DNA reads TGTGCCAGCAGGGGACTCGCACACAATGAGCAGTTCTTC. Translating gives CASRGLAHNEQFF. The chain recombines TRBV13 with TRBJ2-1; tentative D call: TRBD2 (6 bases). Germline lookup yields CDR1 PRHDT and CDR2 FYEKMQ (reference sequence). The CDR3 contains 13 residues. V shed 6 bases and J shed 5 bases, with 11 bases lying between them.

In this sample, this clone turned up a few times. The DNA of the CDR3 is TGTGCCAGCAGCCCCCCGACTAGCGGGGGAAGCACAGATACGCAGTATTTT. It yields the protein CASSPPTSGGSTDTQYF. The chain joins TRBV7-8 to TRBJ2-3; TRBD2 matches 12 bases. The trim removed 5 bases at V and 0 bases at J, leaving 6 bases unmatched. This CDR3 comprises 17 residues. Germline CDR1 and CDR2: SGHVS and FQNEAQ.

The chain carries TRBV29-1 and TRBJ2-3; TRBD2 might be the D (6 bases). Trimming pared 6 bases from V and 0 bases from J, leaving 10 bases between. Germline V gene lookup returns CDR1 SQVTM and CDR2 ANQGSEA. The CDR3 loop spans 13 amino acids. The CDR3 DNA sequence: TGCAGCGTGCGCGCGGGGAGCACAGATACGCAGTATTTT. It yields the protein CSVRAGSTDTQYF.

The V and J genes are TRBV18 and TRBJ2-5; D gene ambiguous. Germline values: CDR1 KGHSH, CDR2 LQKENI. V shed 3 bases and J shed 1 base, with 12 bases lying between them. The length of the CDR3 is 15 residues. The CDR3, as DNA: TGTGCCAGCTCACCCCCCATAGCAGCCCAAGAGACCCAGTACTTC. Encoded protein: CASSPPIAAQETQYF.

For the CDR3, the DNA is TGTGCCAGTAGTAGAAAACAGGGATGGGACACTGAAGCTTTCTTT. Translated: CASSRKQGWDTEAFF. The chain employs TRBV19 and TRBJ1-1; TRBD1 might be the D (6 bases). Trimming took off 4 bases at V and 3 bases at J, with 15 bases between the two ends. Germline assignment: CDR1 LNHDA and CDR2 SQIVND (reference sequence). The CDR3 is made up of 15 amino acids.

The V gene is TRBV7-2, the J gene TRBJ1-2; weak D call: TRBD1 (6 bases). CDR1 SGHTA and CDR2 FQGNSA come from the germline V gene. V gave up 5 bases and J gave up 2 bases, with 18 bases separating them. CDR3 length: 16 residues. The CDR3 reads CASSTPVGDKNYGYTF. The CDR3 DNA reads as TGTGCCAGCAGCACCCCCGTGGGGGACAAAAACTATGGCTACACCTTC.